Below, 11 T cell receptor beta chains from the same sample are listed, as sequenced in a study of T cells in women clearing cervical HPV infection (dated by TCRdb to 2016 to 2019). The method was the immunoSEQ multiplex PCR assay. TCRdb provides this immuneACCESS table in a form limited to in-frame rearrangements. Some clones are lacking; in checked studies, under half of them reflect an unresolved V gene, and why the rest are absent is not known. This sample's table contains about 45,000 clones. The biggest ten clones account for 0.95% to 1.5% of the sample. The source material was blood buffy coat. The receptor set was obtained from a woman between 18 and 70 years old with a cervical HPV16 infection that either progressed to CIN3+ or cleared (not recorded which).

As regards this clone: The CDR3 extends 3 residues past the end of the read, so its final part is completed from the germline J gene. The V gene is TRBV5-1, the J gene TRBJ2-1, with D maybe TRBD1 (6 bases). Trimming removed 0 bases at V and 8 bases at J, with 12 bases between. The CDR3 extends over 14 amino acids. Germline V lookup: CDR1 SGHRS, CDR2 YFSETQ. CDR3 DNA, as far as it was read: TGCGCCAGCAGCTTGGTACCCAGGGGCGATGAG. Translation: CASSLVPRGDE. The CDR3 as a whole reads CASSLVPRGDEQFF.

Regarding this clone: Read coverage stops 3 residues before the CDR3 terminus; the germline J gene supplies the remainder. The J gene is TRBJ2-1, the V gene TRBV5-1; D may be TRBD1 (5 bases). CDR1 SGHRS and CDR2 YFSETQ come from the germline V gene. V lost 1 base and J lost 6, with 8 bases in between. This CDR3 has 13 residues. This chain's CDR3 is CASSLQGVNEQFF. The DNA read from the CDR3 is TGCGCCAGCAGCTTGCAGGGTGTCAATGAG.

As regards this clone: The sequence runs out 3 residues before the end of the CDR3; the remainder is reconstructed from the germline J gene. J is TRBJ2-3 and V is TRBV30, with D unclear. Germline V gives CDR1 GTSNPN, CDR2 SVGIG (reference sequence). The CDR3 is 12 amino acids. The part of the CDR3 DNA that was read is TGTGCCTGGAGTGCATTACAAGAGACG. As protein: CAWSALQET. The entire CDR3 sequence reads CAWSALQETQYF.

For this clone: The CDR3 is cut off 3 residues early in the read; its end comes from the germline J gene. The V and J genes are TRBV19 and TRBJ1-5, with D possibly TRBD1 on 6 matching bases. The V end lost 5 bases, the J end lost 3 bases, and 11 bases lay between the germline ends. The V gene's germline CDR1 is LNHDA and CDR2 SQIVND (reference sequence). There are 14 residues in the CDR3. The CDR3 spells CASSQTGPNQPQHF. CDR3 DNA (partial): TGTGCCAGTAGTCAGACAGGCCCCAATCAGCCC.

Note on this clone: The read terminates 3 residues ahead of where the CDR3 ends, so the germline J gene completes it. This chain connects TRBV7-8 to TRBJ1-3; 7 positions match TRBD1. Germline-derived CDR1 and CDR2 are SGHVS and FQNEAQ. CDR3 size: 12 residues. CDR3 DNA, as far as it was read: TGTGCCAGCAGCTTAGCGACAGGGATG. This codes for CASSLATGM. The complete CDR3 protein is CASSLATGMIYF.

On this clone: The read halts 3 residues ahead of the CDR3 end, with the missing end drawn from the germline J gene. This rearrangement joins TRBV14 to TRBJ2-7; no clear D. The CDR3 consists of 12 residues. Germline assignment: CDR1 SGHDN and CDR2 FVKESK. V was pared by 1 base and J by 3 bases, with 4 bases between. Partial CDR3 DNA: TGTGCCAGCAGCCAAGCCCGCTACGAG. This gives the protein CASSQARYE. The whole CDR3 reads CASSQARYEQYF.

Points on this clone: The read ends 3 residues shy of where the CDR3 ends; the end is completed using the germline J gene. This chain connects TRBV30 to TRBJ1-3; D is ambiguous. Trimming shortened V by 0 bases and J by 0 bases, and 6 bases separated the two germline ends. The CDR3 runs 14 residues. Germline V gives CDR1 GTSNPN, CDR2 SVGIG (reference sequence). This CDR3 is CAWSVLISGNTIYF. The part of the CDR3 DNA that was read is TGTGCCTGGAGTGTACTCATCTCTGGAAACACC.

On this clone: From the germline J gene comes the end of the CDR3, since the read stops 3 residues before it. This rearrangement joins TRBV29-1 to TRBJ1-2, with 9 bases matching TRBD1. Germline CDR1 SQVTM, CDR2 ANQGSEA. The CDR3 contains 13 residues. Germline trimming cut 5 bases from V and 4 bases from J; bases unmatched to any gene: 5. The CDR3 loop reads CSVIQGAGYGYTF. The CDR3 bases that were read are TGCAGCGTTATACAGGGGGCGGGCTATGGC.

A note on this clone: The read falls 3 residues short of the CDR3 end, and the missing part is taken from the germline J gene. The rearrangement uses TRBV6-2 or TRBV6-3 and TRBJ2-1, with a possible D match to TRBD2 (6 bases). Germline V gene lookup returns CDR1 MNHEY and CDR2 SVGEGT. The V end lost 6 bases, the J end lost 4 bases, and 10 bases lay between the germline ends. There are 13 residues in the CDR3. CDR3 in amino acids: CASSPGLYNEQFF. The covered CDR3 bases are TGTGCCAGCAGCCCGGGACTGTACAATGAG.

The covered CDR3 bases are TGTGCCAGCAGTTTGGGCGGGCCTACCCCCAATGAG. The encoded protein is CASSLGGPTPNE. The full CDR3 sequence reads CASSLGGPTPNEQFF. The chain uses TRBV12-3 or TRBV12-4 and TRBJ2-1; perhaps TRBD2 as D (5 bases). Read data end 3 residues before the CDR3 end; the end is taken from the germline J gene. The CDR3 runs to 15 residues. Trimming shortened V by 3 bases and J by 6 bases, and 15 bases separated the two germline ends.

Of note for this clone: The sequenced fragment ends 3 residues before the CDR3 boundary, so the rest is inferred from the germline J gene. The chain joins TRBV5-4 to TRBJ1-2; the match to TRBD1 covers 9 bases. The J segment lost 7 bases and the V segment lost 2 bases, leaving 12 bases of the junction unmatched. The CDR3 sequence is 16 residues long. Germline CDR1 is SGHNT and CDR2 is YYREEE (reference sequence). CDR3 bases read: TGTGCCAGCAGCTTCGACCCGGGACAGGGATCCAGTGGC. Amino acid sequence: CASSFDPGQGSSG. The whole CDR3 sequence reads CASSFDPGQGSSGYTF.